This T cell receptor beta chain was observed in a study of metastatic and nonmetastatic thyroid tumors. No treatment had been given to any patient before thyroid surgery. At least ten counts were recorded for this clone. TCRdb recomputed clones from the PCR reads via MiXCR. The sample consists of 26,000 or so clones, over 15% of them appearing once. The germline gives CDR1 LNHDA, CDR2 SQIVND (reference sequence). Trimming took off 8 bases at V and 7 bases at J, with 12 bases between the two ends. The CDR3 covers 12 residues. Sequencing input: blood. This rearrangement joins TRBV19 to TRBJ2-4, with D possibly matching TRBD1 (6 bases). The TCR originated in a male donor with papillary thyroid cancer or a benign thyroid nodule (not recorded which). Some clones in this sample may be carry-over from other donors' samples. CDR3 bases: TGTGCCAGTGAACAAAGGGGGAACATTCAGTACTTC. Its protein is CASEQRGNIQYF. Complete variable domain (other parts from reference TRBV19 and TRBJ2-4): DGGITQSPKYLFRKEGQNVTLSCEQNLNHDAMYWYRQDPGQGLRLIYYSQIVNDFQKGDIAEGYSVSREKKESFPLTVTSAQKNPTAFYLCASEQRGNIQYFGAGTRLSVL.